Below, 12 T cell receptor beta chains from the same sample are listed, as sequenced in a study of blood T cell dynamics during melanoma immunotherapy. Documented time point: week 3, after first cycle of checkpoint inhibitor. Sequenced by immunoSEQ multiplex PCR; TCRdb stores in-frame clones only, minus some. The table has some 6,700 clones, 80% to 90% seen once; the top ten hold more than 30%. The material sequenced was blood, taken from a patient treated with checkpoint blockade. The source is a human donor with melanoma. Some clones in this sample may be carry-over from other donors' samples.

This clone showed up just a few times. The chain couples TRBV7-9 to TRBJ1-4, with D possibly being TRBD1 (5 bases). Trimming left V 3 bases short and J 5 bases short, with 10 bases between. CDR1 is SEHNR and CDR2 is FQNEAQ in the germline V gene (reference sequence). This CDR3 has 14 amino acids. CDR3 protein: CASSFEGINEKLFF. The CDR3 DNA follows: TGTGCCAGCAGCTTCGAGGGGATAAATGAAAAACTGTTTTTT.

A single count supports this clone. The J gene is TRBJ1-5, the V gene TRBV19; 9 nucleotides line up with TRBD1. The CDR3 loop spans 19 amino acids. Germline V gives CDR1 LNHDA, CDR2 SQIVND (reference sequence). V was clipped by 6 bases and J by 0 bases; unmatched bases: 15. The CDR3, as DNA: TGTGCCAGTAGCATCTCCAAGACAGGGGGGACCTATAGCAATCAGCCCCAGCATTTT. Protein: CASSISKTGGTYSNQPQHF.

The chain links TRBV5-1 to TRBJ1-5, with D possibly being TRBD1 (6 bases). CDR1 is SGHRS, CDR2 YFSETQ, per germline. The CDR3 has 14 amino acids. Trimming pared 4 bases from V and 6 bases from J, leaving 14 bases between. The CDR3 reads CASSPVGGAQPQHF. The CDR3 nucleotides are TGCGCCAGCAGCCCCGTGGGGGGCGCTCAGCCCCAGCATTTT.

J is TRBJ1-5 and V is TRBV19; no firm D call. The ends were cut back, 6 bases at V and 3 bases at J, with 9 bases in the middle. The CDR3 runs 13 residues. The V gene's germline CDR1 is LNHDA and CDR2 SQIVND (reference sequence). CDR3 residues: CASREFFNQPQHF. CDR3 bases: TGTGCCAGTAGGGAGTTTTTCAATCAGCCCCAGCATTTT.

The CDR3 DNA sequence: TGTGCCAGCAGCTTAGCTGGGTCCGGGGGGCCCTACAATGAGCAGTTCTTC. Translating gives CASSLAGSGGPYNEQFF. The rearrangement links TRBV7-2 to TRBJ2-1, with D tentatively TRBD2 (7 bases). This CDR3 is 17 amino acids long. Trimming pared 0 bases from V and 2 bases from J, leaving 14 bases between. CDR1 and CDR2 (germline): SGHTA, FQGNSA.

The chain employs TRBV6-1 and TRBJ2-5; D not certain. V lost 6 bases and J 2 bases, leaving 10 bases between the germline ends. Germline V gives CDR1 MNHNS, CDR2 SASEGT. The length of the CDR3 is 13 residues. CDR3 residues: CASRAVPQETQYF. CDR3 nucleotide sequence: TGTGCCAGCAGGGCCGTACCTCAAGAGACCCAGTACTTC.

This chain uses TRBV6-1 with TRBJ1-3; D is unclear. Germline CDR1 reads MNHNS; CDR2 reads SASEGT. The CDR3 consists of 14 residues. Trimming shortened V by 1 base and J by 6 bases, and 10 bases separated the two germline ends. CDR3 in amino acids: CASSEGSRENTIYF. Written as DNA, the CDR3 is TGTGCCAGCAGTGAAGGGTCACGGGAAAACACCATATATTTT.

This clone was seen just once. The chain recombines TRBV9 with TRBJ2-3, with TRBD2 matching 9 bases. The CDR3 sequence is 15 residues long. The V segment lost 0 bases and the J segment 3 bases; nucleotides outside the gene matches: 2. From germline, CDR1 is SGDLS and CDR2 YYNGEE. CDR3: CASSVETSGTDTQYF. The CDR3 DNA follows: TGTGCCAGCAGCGTAGAAACTAGCGGGACAGATACGCAGTATTTT.

The chain employs TRBV5-1 and TRBJ2-7; TRBD1 matches 9 bases. The germline V gene has CDR1 SGHRS and CDR2 YFSETQ. With 3 bases clipped from V and 1 base from J, the junction kept 8 bases outside the gene matches. CDR3 length: 16 amino acids. For the CDR3, the DNA is TGCGCCAGCAGCTCCGGTGGGACAGGGATTTCCTACGAGCAGTACTTC. It is translated as CASSSGGTGISYEQYF.

J is TRBJ2-7 and V is TRBV7-2, with D unclear. There are 14 residues in the CDR3. The germline CDR1 and CDR2 sequences are SGHTA and FQGNSA. V was trimmed by 5 bases and J by 4 bases, leaving 15 bases between them. CDR3 in amino acids: CASSLFAESYEQYF. The CDR3 DNA sequence: TGTGCCAGCAGCCTCTTCGCGGAATCTTACGAGCAGTACTTC.

The V and J genes are TRBV30 and TRBJ2-5, with D maybe TRBD1 (6 bases). V lost 3 bases and J lost 4, with 12 bases in between. CDR1 GTSNPN and CDR2 SVGIG come from the germline V gene (reference sequence). The CDR3 is made up of 13 amino acids. CDR3 sequence: CAWRVGARETQYF. The DNA of the CDR3 is TGTGCCTGGAGGGTGGGGGCGAGAGAGACCCAGTACTTC.

This chain connects TRBV6-6 to TRBJ2-5; D perhaps matches TRBD1 (6 bases). The J call may be incorrect, as the DNA end agrees better with TRBJ2-7. CDR3 size: 13 residues. From germline, CDR1 is MNHNY and CDR2 SVGAGI (reference sequence). The CDR3 nucleotides are TGTGCCAGCAGTTACCTACAGGGTTACGAGCAGTACTTC. As protein: CASSYLQGYEQYF.